The entry below gives a single TCR beta chain sequence along with its context. This sample also contains other DNA sequences that code for the same CDR3. This sample is part of a study of blood T cell repertoires in COVID-19. Study overall: T cells, B-cell-depleted T cells, or PBMCs supplied cDNA or gDNA.

Only in-frame clones appear in the TCRdb table, and some are missing; sequencing was by immunoSEQ multiplex PCR. Of some 290,000 clones in the sample, around 83% were seen once. The CDR3 contains 13 residues. Trimming pared 2 bases from V and 2 bases from J, leaving 6 bases between. The clonotype was recovered from a man in his late teens or twenties with active or convalescent COVID-19. Sequencing was performed on peripheral blood. This chain links TRBV12-3 or TRBV12-4 with TRBJ1-1; D perhaps matches TRBD1 (5 bases). CDR3 in amino acids: CASSLRGNTEAFF. CDR3 coding DNA: TGTGCCAGCAGTTTAAGGGGAAACACTGAAGCTTTCTTT.